This TCR beta chain originates from a study of T cell responses to AZD1222 COVID-19 vaccine. Looked up from germline, CDR1 is LGHNA and CDR2 is YNFKEQ. V gave up 4 bases and J gave up 8 bases, with 11 bases separating them. The CDR3 runs to 12 residues. Study-level results: After the peak T cell response, and only then, were repertoires sampled. Among those given AZD1222, only 6 or 7 were seropositive at baseline.

Remarks on this clone: Its specificity is not known.

TCRdb's table, derived via immunoSEQ multiplex PCR, lists solely in-frame clones and lacks some. This sample has 130,000 or so clones, with approximately 94% found just once. This receptor was obtained from an adult in good health. The rearrangement uses TRBV4-2 and TRBJ1-2; TRBD1 is a possible D gene (5 bases). This specimen was peripheral blood, taken on day 0 of AZD1222 vaccination. The CDR3 DNA reads as TGTGCCAGCAGCCTTCCTCCAGGGGGCTACACCTTC. Amino acid sequence: CASSLPPGGYTF.